This T cell receptor beta chain was found in a study of blood T cell repertoires in COVID-19. At the level of the study: Sites across the United States, Italy and Spain contributed samples from acute and convalescent COVID-19. PBMCs, B-cell-depleted T cells, or T cells were the source of the cDNA or gDNA that made up the material.

As originally analysed: Amplification of reference gene primers was used by the study to estimate nucleated cell counts. TCRdb keeps only in-frame clones here, not all; method: immunoSEQ multiplex PCR. That table supplies the V and J calls and clone size; D and trimming were determined from the DNA. The sample includes about 46,000 clones, around 85% of them seen just once. The CDR3 runs to 14 residues. V shed 6 bases and J 2 bases; nucleotides not matched to a gene: 5. The germline CDR1 and CDR2 sequences are KGHSH and LQKENI. The sequenced material came from peripheral blood. The chain joins TRBV18 to TRBJ1-2; TRBD1 matches 8 bases. The sequence came from a man in his sixties with acute or convalescent COVID-19. CDR3 residues: CASSQGALNYGYTF. CDR3 DNA sequence: TGTGCCAGCTCGCAGGGGGCCTTGAACTATGGCTACACCTTC.